These T cell receptor beta chains were read from a single sample in a study of PD-L1 blockade in urothelial cancer. Produced via immunoSEQ multiplex PCR; TCRdb's table is partial and in-frame only. In the table there are around 100,000 clones, around 87% of which are singletons. This specimen was PBMCs, taken around atezolizumab (anti-PD-L1) treatment. Receptor source: a man aged 60 to 75 with urothelial cancer. Each CDR3 is given with its conserved first and last residue. Each record gives: V gene, J gene, CDR3 protein.

v_gene: TRBV6-4
j_gene: TRBJ2-1
CDR3aa: CASSPGLPNPYNEQFF

v_gene: TRBV6-4
j_gene: TRBJ2-3
CDR3aa: CASSASGSADTQYF

v_gene: TRBV9
j_gene: TRBJ1-2
CDR3aa: CASSIDSGTGFGYTF

v_gene: TRBV5-4
j_gene: TRBJ2-3
CDR3aa: CASSLARLDTQYF

v_gene: TRBV5-4
j_gene: TRBJ1-4
CDR3aa: CASSLVSRGKGEKLFF

v_gene: TRBV9
j_gene: TRBJ1-1
CDR3aa: CASSVASGGRTEAFF

v_gene: TRBV10-3
j_gene: TRBJ1-5
CDR3aa: CAISGTGGSNQPQHF

v_gene: TRBV15
j_gene: TRBJ2-7
CDR3aa: CATSNWGTGSSYEQYF

v_gene: TRBV5-1
j_gene: TRBJ2-7
CDR3aa: CASSSTQGPYEQYF

v_gene: TRBV5-1
j_gene: TRBJ1-2
CDR3aa: CASSLAQFYGYTF

v_gene: TRBV5-1
j_gene: TRBJ2-3
CDR3aa: CASSLVFAGADTQYF

v_gene: TRBV19
j_gene: TRBJ2-2
CDR3aa: CASTYGVGIANTGELFF

v_gene: TRBV10-2
j_gene: TRBJ1-3
CDR3aa: CASSTGAGNTIYF

v_gene: TRBV28
j_gene: TRBJ2-5
CDR3aa: CASSPGTDQETQYF

v_gene: TRBV11-2
j_gene: TRBJ2-7
CDR3aa: CASSLGDRAYEQYF

v_gene: TRBV7-2
j_gene: TRBJ1-1
CDR3aa: CASSLIGTARTEAFF

v_gene: TRBV27
j_gene: TRBJ2-2
CDR3aa: CASSLLAINTGELFF

v_gene: TRBV11-2
j_gene: TRBJ1-6
CDR3aa: CASRSEGSYNSPLHF

v_gene: TRBV4-3
j_gene: TRBJ1-6
CDR3aa: CASSQESSSLYSPLHF

v_gene: TRBV14
j_gene: TRBJ1-2
CDR3aa: CASSQTGQGEDGYTF

v_gene: TRBV11-3
j_gene: TRBJ2-3
CDR3aa: CASSISQGSGTDTQYF

v_gene: TRBV6-6
j_gene: TRBJ1-5
CDR3aa: CASSFDRVNQPQHF

v_gene: TRBV5-1
j_gene: TRBJ2-1
CDR3aa: CASSFGLAGPRNNEQFF

v_gene: TRBV19
j_gene: TRBJ2-1
CDR3aa: CASSIDLALTEQFF

v_gene: TRBV10-3
j_gene: TRBJ1-1
CDR3aa: CAISGGTRHTEAFF

v_gene: TRBV6-1
j_gene: TRBJ2-7
CDR3aa: CASTTSGGSSYEQYF

v_gene: TRBV5-1
j_gene: TRBJ1-4
CDR3aa: CASSLPGTGPNEKLFF

v_gene: TRBV5-6
j_gene: TRBJ2-4
CDR3aa: CASSWGGTGNIQYF

v_gene: TRBV5-1
j_gene: TRBJ2-1
CDR3aa: CASSLTGGRTPLGNEQFF

v_gene: TRBV29-1
j_gene: TRBJ2-1
CDR3aa: CSVEGGQGSYNEQFF

v_gene: TRBV28
j_gene: TRBJ2-7
CDR3aa: CASRLKGANYEQYF

v_gene: TRBV18
j_gene: TRBJ2-3
CDR3aa: CASSPLSGTDTQYF

v_gene: TRBV6-5
j_gene: TRBJ1-1
CDR3aa: CASSYSGRQTEAFF

v_gene: TRBV5-6
j_gene: TRBJ1-1
CDR3aa: CASSLQGGTEAFF

v_gene: TRBV29-1
j_gene: TRBJ2-7
CDR3aa: CSVAGVSEQYF

v_gene: TRBV5-1
j_gene: TRBJ1-1
CDR3aa: CASSLAGNTEAFF

v_gene: TRBV12-5
j_gene: TRBJ2-5
CDR3aa: CASGSGTGGMETQYF

v_gene: TRBV29-1
j_gene: TRBJ1-5
CDR3aa: CSVSRQGEQPQHF

v_gene: TRBV28
j_gene: TRBJ2-7
CDR3aa: CASSERAGSYEQYF

v_gene: TRBV7-8
j_gene: TRBJ2-1
CDR3aa: CASSLLAGSYNEQFF

v_gene: TRBV5-4
j_gene: TRBJ2-7
CDR3aa: CASSLSGTSGGEQYF

v_gene: TRBV4-2
j_gene: TRBJ2-7
CDR3aa: CASSYRPDGSYEQYF

v_gene: TRBV5-1
j_gene: TRBJ1-1
CDR3aa: CASSLAGQGNTEAFF

v_gene: TRBV5-4
j_gene: TRBJ2-1
CDR3aa: CASSLGLSGSSYNEQFF

v_gene: TRBV9
j_gene: TRBJ1-5
CDR3aa: CASSPGQGAQGQPQHF

v_gene: TRBV12-5
j_gene: TRBJ2-7
CDR3aa: CASGPGMGSEAYEQYF

v_gene: TRBV28
j_gene: TRBJ1-1
CDR3aa: CASSVEQGRYTEAFF